The rows below give T cell receptor beta chains drawn from one sample of a study of blood T cells in healthy people across ages. TCRdb used MiXCR to reprocess the 5' RACE reads, holding one entry per CDR3 protein. The sample shows under 750,000 distinct CDR3 sequences, around 48% of them seen only once. The sequenced sample consisted of blood. These receptors all stem from a man older than 75 in good health. The CDR3 runs from the conserved cysteine through the conserved F or W. D genes are given only for firm matches. For some rows the clone size is stated as once, few or many, or as a class when expanded; others skip it.

TRBV7-9,TRBD1,.,TRBJ1-2,TGTGCCAGCAGCAGAGGACAGGGGGCGCCTGGCTATGGCTACACCTTC,CASSRGQGAPGYGYTF
TRBV4-1,TRBD1,once,TRBJ1-2,TGCGCCAGCAGCCAAACCACAGGGGGCGCAGGCTATGGCTACACCTTC,CASSQTTGGAGYGYTF
TRBV5-1,.,.,TRBJ1-2,TGCGCCAGCAGCTTTGACAGCTATGGCTACACCTTC,CASSFDSYGYTF
TRBV4-3,.,.,TRBJ1-1,TGCGCCAGCAGCCAAGATGACAGGCCGAACACTGAAGCTTTCTTT,CASSQDDRPNTEAFF
TRBV20-1,.,.,TRBJ2-3,TGCAGTGCTCACTTAGGACTTGTCCAAGATACGCAGTATTTT,CSAHLGLVQDTQYF
TRBV20-1,.,few,TRBJ2-3,TGCAGTGCCAATCACAAAGGGCGCAGCACAGATACGCAGTATTTT,CSANHKGRSTDTQYF
TRBV20-1,.,few,TRBJ2-7,TGCAGTGCTAGTCTAAGGACACTCTACGAGCAGTACTTC,CSASLRTLYEQYF
TRBV29-1,TRBD1,.,TRBJ2-7,TGCAGCGTGAGACAGGGGGCTGGATACGAGCAGTACTTC,CSVRQGAGYEQYF
TRBV11-2,.,.,TRBJ2-1,TGTGCCAGCAGCCCATCTCCTAGCACCTCCTACAATGAGCAGTTCTTC,CASSPSPSTSYNEQFF
TRBV7-3,.,.,TRBJ2-1,TGTGCCAGCAGCCCCACCTCGGTCCCAAATGAGCAGTTCTTC,CASSPTSVPNEQFF
TRBV7-9,.,many,TRBJ2-1,TGTGCCAGCAGCTCTTGGACGGGCTCCTACAATGAGCAGTTCTTC,CASSSWTGSYNEQFF
TRBV20-1,TRBD2,.,TRBJ2-3,TGCAGTGCCCCTAGCGGGAGGGGTACAGATACGCAGTATTTT,CSAPSGRGTDTQYF
TRBV7-2,.,few,TRBJ2-1,TGTGCCAGCAGCCGAGAGGTTGAGCAGTTCTTC,CASSREVEQFF
TRBV29-1,TRBD2,.,TRBJ2-7,TGCAGCGTTGAATACGGGGAGGGGAGCTCCTACGAGCAGTACTTC,CSVEYGEGSSYEQYF
TRBV5-4,TRBD1,.,TRBJ2-5,TGTGCCAGCAGCTTAGGTGCGACAGGGGGCCAAGAGACCCAGTACTTC,CASSLGATGGQETQYF
TRBV6-2/TRBV6-3,.,.,TRBJ1-2,TGTGCCAGCACCCACCGGGGCGGGGGCGCTTACTATGGCTACACCTTC,CASTHRGGGAYYGYTF
TRBV12-3/TRBV12-4,.,few,TRBJ1-1,TGTGCCAGCAGTTCTCACAGGGATACTTTCTTT,CASSSHRDTFF
TRBV9,.,.,TRBJ2-1,TGTGCCAGCAGCGTAGAAGTAGGGGTCGAGCAGTTCTTC,CASSVEVGVEQFF
TRBV11-1,.,.,TRBJ2-5,TGTGCCAGCACCCCAGGGAAGACCCAGTACTTC,CASTPGKTQYF
TRBV5-1,.,once,TRBJ1-2,TGCGCCAGCAGCTTTATGCAGGAGCGAGGCTACACCTTC,CASSFMQERGYTF
TRBV7-7,.,few,TRBJ2-7,TGTGCTAGCAGCCTGACAGTAGGTCAGGGCTACGAGCAGTACTTC,CASSLTVGQGYEQYF
TRBV6-1,.,.,TRBJ1-4,TGTGCCAGCAGTGCTGGGACTTACCGCGGTGAAAAACTGTTTTTT,CASSAGTYRGEKLFF
TRBV3-1,TRBD1,.,TRBJ2-6,TGTGCCAGCAGCTCAGGGGGTAGCTCTACTGGGGCCAACGTCCTGACTTTC,CASSSGGSSTGANVLTF
TRBV6-2/TRBV6-3,.,.,TRBJ1-2,TGTGCCAGCAGGAGGGAGACCTATGGCTACACCTTC,CASRRETYGYTF
TRBV20-1,TRBD1,few,TRBJ1-6,TGCAGTGCTCAGAAACCGGGACAGAATAATTCACCCCTCCACTTT,CSAQKPGQNNSPLHF
TRBV20-1,TRBD1,.,TRBJ2-1,TGCAGTGCTTTTTGGACAGGGCTTACAAAATACAATGAGCAGTTCTTC,CSAFWTGLTKYNEQFF
TRBV2,.,.,TRBJ2-1,TGTGCCAGCAGTAAGGACGGGGGCTCCTACAATGAGCAGTTCTTC,CASSKDGGSYNEQFF
TRBV6-6,TRBD2,.,TRBJ2-7,TGTGCCAGCAGTTACACGGGGGGGAGCTCCTACGAGCAGTACTTC,CASSYTGGSSYEQYF
TRBV4-1,TRBD2,.,TRBJ2-3,TGCGCCAGCAGCCAAGTAGATATGGGACTAAGCACAGATACGCAGTATTTT,CASSQVDMGLSTDTQYF
TRBV2,.,.,TRBJ2-7,TGTGCCAGCTTGAGGGGGAGCTCCTACGAGCAGTACTTC,CASLRGSSYEQYF
TRBV4-3,TRBD1,few,TRBJ2-7,TGCGCCAGCAGCCTCGGACAGGACTCCTACGAGCAGTACTTC,CASSLGQDSYEQYF
TRBV7-2,.,few,TRBJ2-3,TGTGCCAGCAGCTTAGTCTTCCCTCGGACGGGCACAGATACGCAGTATTTT,CASSLVFPRTGTDTQYF
TRBV7-6,.,.,TRBJ2-3,TGTGCCAGCAGCTTAATGGGGAGAAGGGAAGCAGATACGCAGTATTTT,CASSLMGRREADTQYF
TRBV20-1,TRBD2,.,TRBJ2-7,TGCAGTGCTAGGACTAGCGGGAGGAAAACCTACGAGCAGTACTTC,CSARTSGRKTYEQYF
TRBV25-1,TRBD1,few,TRBJ1-4,TGTGCCAGCAGCAAACCGGGACAGGGCTATGAAAAACTGTTTTTT,CASSKPGQGYEKLFF
TRBV7-3,TRBD2,.,TRBJ2-1,TGTGCCAGTTCTGAATTAGGACTAGGCCGTGAGCAGTTCTTC,CASSELGLGREQFF
TRBV10-3,TRBD1,.,TRBJ2-3,TGTGCCGTCCAACCCCGGGACAGGGACGAAGCAGATACGCAGTATTTT,CAVQPRDRDEADTQYF
TRBV20-1,TRBD2,.,TRBJ2-7,TGCAGTGCTAGGGCTAGCGGGGCCGCCTCCTACGAGCAGTACTTC,CSARASGAASYEQYF
TRBV4-3,TRBD1,many,TRBJ2-7,TGCGCCAGCAGCCGCGACAGGGGACGGGACTACGAGCAGTACTTC,CASSRDRGRDYEQYF
TRBV12-3/TRBV12-4,.,.,TRBJ1-2,TGTGCCAGCGCTACACTTAACTATGGCTACACCTTC,CASATLNYGYTF
TRBV6-6,TRBD2,.,TRBJ2-5,TGTGCCAGCAGTTCGACTAGCGGGAGGGTATCCCAAGAGACCCAGTACTTC,CASSSTSGRVSQETQYF
TRBV20-1,TRBD1,.,TRBJ2-4,TGCAGCCCCGCAGGGGGTATGGGCATTCAGTACTTC,CSPAGGMGIQYF
TRBV10-3,.,.,TRBJ2-2,TGTGCCACCCGTTCCGGGGAGCTGTTTTTT,CATRSGELFF
TRBV20-1,TRBD2,few,TRBJ2-3,TGCAGTGCTAGATCCCCGACTAGCGGGGCCCCAGATACGCAGTATTTT,CSARSPTSGAPDTQYF
TRBV4-1,.,few,TRBJ1-4,TGCGCCAGCAGCCCGTCCCCACAACCCGGGAATGAAAAACTGTTTTTT,CASSPSPQPGNEKLFF
TRBV10-2,TRBD2,.,TRBJ2-5,TGCGCCAGCAGTTCGGGACTAGCGAGGGAGACCCAGTACTTC,CASSSGLARETQYF
TRBV20-1,.,.,TRBJ2-1,TGCAGTGCTAGGAACAGGTTGTTAGGGAACGAGCAGTTCTTC,CSARNRLLGNEQFF